Below are 29 T cell receptor beta chains sequenced from a single sample in a study of T cells in Graves' hyperthyroidism and ophthalmopathy. RNA transcripts served as the template for amplifying TCR beta CDR3 regions. TCR CDR3 regions were first amplified by RT-PCR with HTBI primers. TCRdb re-called the multiplex PCR reads with MiXCR, one entry per CDR3 protein. The repertoire holds more than 500,000 distinct CDR3 sequences, with about 15% as singletons. Material: blood. The receptors stem from a woman aged 40-49 years with Graves' ophthalmopathy.

This clonotype was recorded many times. The chain has TRBV12-3 or TRBV12-4 and TRBJ1-1, with 9 bases aligning to TRBD1. V shed 4 bases, J shed 6 bases, and the junction held 9 bases outside the gene matches. The CDR3 is made up of 15 amino acids. CDR3 nucleotide sequence: TGTGCCAGCAGTTACTCGGGACAGGGTGTGGCTGAAGCTTTCTTT. It is translated as CASSYSGQGVAEAFF.

CDR3 in DNA: TGCGCCAGCAGCCAAGTCCCGGGACAGCAAGAGACCCAGTACTTC. Protein: CASSQVPGQQETQYF. The gene calls are TRBV4-1 and TRBJ2-5, with 7 nucleotides matching TRBD1. Germline trimming cut 1 base from V and 2 bases from J; bases unmatched to any gene: 4. The CDR3 totals 15 residues. Germline loops: CDR1 MGHRA, CDR2 YSYEKL.

V and J are TRBV6-1 and TRBJ1-1; the D is unclear. From germline, CDR1 is MNHNS and CDR2 SASEGT. The germline V and J ends were trimmed by 6 bases and 3 bases, with 11 bases remaining between them. This CDR3 is built from 13 residues. The CDR3 reads CASRTNRDTEAFF. In DNA, the CDR3 is TGTGCCAGCAGGACCAATAGAGACACTGAAGCTTTCTTT.

This clonotype was observed many times. The V and J genes are TRBV6-2 or TRBV6-3 and TRBJ2-3; a possible D gene is TRBD2 (5 bases). Germline V gene sequence: CDR1 MNHEY, CDR2 SVGEGT. The V gene lost 5 bases and the J gene lost 4 bases, with 22 bases spanning the gap. This CDR3 comprises 17 residues. CDR3 nucleotides: TGTGCCAGCAGTCCCCTGACTACGACCGACTATGCAGATACGCAGTATTTT. Protein sequence: CASSPLTTTDYADTQYF.

This clonotype has at least ten counts. The genes are TRBV10-2 and TRBJ2-7; TRBD2 aligns across 8 bases. The CDR3 totals 14 residues. Per germline, CDR1 WSHSY and CDR2 SAAADI. The V and J ends lost 6 bases and 0 bases, in that order; junction bases with no gene match: 4. CDR3 region: CASRDSGASYEQYF. The CDR3 nucleotides are TGCGCCAGCAGGGATAGCGGGGCCTCCTACGAGCAGTACTTC.

This clonotype has ten or more counts. The rearrangement uses TRBV6-1 and TRBJ1-5, with TRBD1 as a possible D gene (6 bases). Trimming shortened V by 6 bases and J by 0 bases, and 12 bases separated the two germline ends. The CDR3 covers 15 residues. In germline, CDR1 is MNHNS, CDR2 SASEGT. DNA of the CDR3: TGTGCCAGCAGCGCGCACAGGGATAGCAATCAGCCCCAGCATTTT. This sequence encodes CASSAHRDSNQPQHF.

The V gene is TRBV30, the J gene TRBJ2-7; TRBD1 might be the D (6 bases). The V gene lost 0 bases and the J gene lost 9 bases, with 18 bases spanning the gap. CDR1 and CDR2 (germline): GTSNPN, SVGIG (reference sequence). This CDR3 region has 14 residues. The CDR3 spells CAWSVHRVQVGQYF. CDR3 bases: TGTGCCTGGAGTGTACACAGGGTCCAGGTCGGGCAGTACTTC.

The gene calls are TRBV27 and TRBJ2-7, with D possibly being TRBD2 (6 bases). From germline, CDR1 is MNHEY and CDR2 SMNVEV (reference sequence). The V end was cut by 4 bases, the J end by 0 bases, with 13 bases between. CDR3 size: 15 residues. This CDR3 reads CASSYLGLSSYEQYF. The CDR3 nucleotides are TGTGCCAGCAGTTACCTGGGACTGAGCTCCTACGAGCAGTACTTC.

This clonotype was counted many times. CDR3 in DNA: TGTGCCAGCAGTTTATTCCCGAAGCAGAGCTCCTACAATGAGCAGTTCTTC. This gives the protein CASSLFPKQSSYNEQFF. The V and J genes are TRBV28 and TRBJ2-1, with no clear D. The CDR3 is made up of 17 amino acids. CDR1 MDHEN and CDR2 SYDVKM come from the germline V gene. V was trimmed by 1 base and J by 0 bases, leaving 13 bases between them.

The sample holds many counts of this clonotype. The chain joins TRBV28 to TRBJ2-7; 12 bases line up with TRBD1. The length of the CDR3 is 14 residues. Germline V lookup: CDR1 MDHEN, CDR2 SYDVKM. The trim removed 11 bases at V and 3 bases at J, leaving 8 bases unmatched. The CDR3 here is CAAGTGGNFYEQYF. The CDR3 DNA reads as TGTGCCGCCGGGACAGGGGGCAATTTCTACGAGCAGTACTTC.

In its sample, this clonotype was seen many times. The chain couples TRBV6-5 to TRBJ2-1; D perhaps matches TRBD1 (6 bases). Looked up from germline, CDR1 is MNHEY and CDR2 is SVGAGI. Trimming removed 8 bases at V and 5 bases at J, with 13 bases between. This CDR3 contains 13 residues. CDR3 region: CASGYRVNNEQFF. CDR3 nucleotide sequence: TGTGCCAGCGGATACAGGGTCAACAATGAGCAGTTCTTC.

This clonotype has at least ten counts. This rearrangement joins TRBV6-5 to TRBJ1-5, with 8 positions matching TRBD1. The V gene end was trimmed by 6 bases and the J gene end by 7 bases; junction bases not matched to a gene: 8. CDR1 is MNHEY and CDR2 is SVGAGI in the germline V gene. This CDR3 comprises 14 residues. The CDR3 coding sequence is TGTGCCAGCAGACCGACAGGGGAAGGACAGCCCCAGCATTTT. This gives the protein CASRPTGEGQPQHF.

This clonotype was observed at least ten times. The chain recombines TRBV12-3 or TRBV12-4 with TRBJ1-3; no firm D call. Trimming left V 2 bases short and J 2 bases short, with 13 bases between. There are 16 residues in the CDR3. The CDR3 bases are TGTGCCAGCAGTTTACTCCCACTCATCGCTGGAAACACCATATATTTT. Its protein is CASSLLPLIAGNTIYF.

This clonotype has at least ten counts. The chain links TRBV20-1 to TRBJ1-2, with 9 bases fitting TRBD1. V shed 6 bases, J shed 6 bases, and the junction held 11 bases outside the gene matches. This CDR3 is 14 amino acids long. Germline-derived CDR1 and CDR2 are DFQATT and SNEGSKA (reference sequence). This CDR3 is CSAEYLDRGDGYTF. Written as DNA, the CDR3 is TGCAGTGCCGAGTATCTGGACAGGGGTGATGGCTACACCTTC.

The rearrangement uses TRBV11-2 and TRBJ2-2; 7 bases are shared with TRBD2. The germline gives CDR1 SGHAT, CDR2 FQNNGV. CDR3 length: 17 amino acids. Losses at the gene ends were 1 base for V and 4 bases for J; bases not matched to a gene: 9. CDR3 loop: CASSLGLLAGPTGELFF. The CDR3 nucleotides read TGTGCCAGCAGCTTAGGCCTGTTAGCGGGCCCCACCGGGGAGCTGTTTTTT.

The chain is built from TRBV4-2 and TRBJ2-2; no definite D call. The CDR3 runs 17 residues. With 0 bases removed from V and 2 bases from J, the gap between germline ends came to 13 bases. Germline CDR1 and CDR2: LGHNA and YNFKEQ. CDR3 in amino acids: CASSQDPLAANTGELFF. The CDR3 DNA reads TGTGCCAGCAGCCAAGACCCTCTCGCGGCCAACACCGGGGAGCTGTTTTTT.

In its sample, this clonotype was seen many times. This chain connects TRBV12-3 or TRBV12-4 to TRBJ2-2, with 8 bases matching TRBD2. J gave up 7 bases and V 8 bases, and 3 bases lay outside the gene matches. This CDR3 spans 12 amino acids. The CDR3 protein is CASQREHGELFF. DNA of the CDR3: TGTGCCAGCCAGCGGGAGCACGGGGAGCTGTTTTTT.

This clonotype was seen ten or more times. V and J are TRBV29-1 and TRBJ1-2; D is ambiguous. Germline V gene data show CDR1 as SQVTM and CDR2 as ANQGSEA. V shed 4 bases and J shed 2 bases, with 8 bases lying between them. The CDR3 is 12 amino acids. The DNA of the CDR3 is TGCAGCGTTGGTGAAGGGAACTATGGCTACACCTTC. Amino acids: CSVGEGNYGYTF.

The V and J genes are TRBV27 and TRBJ1-1, with 9 bases that match TRBD1. Germline values: CDR1 MNHEY, CDR2 SMNVEV (reference sequence). CDR3 length: 16 residues. The trim removed 2 bases at V and 5 bases at J, leaving 9 bases unmatched. CDR3 residues: CASSLGVWTGATEAFF. The CDR3 coding sequence is TGTGCCAGCAGTTTAGGGGTATGGACAGGGGCAACTGAAGCTTTCTTT.

A word on this clonotype: With a much larger clone just one base away, this may be a read error. This chain uses TRBV6-1 with TRBJ2-7; 7 bases agree with TRBD1. CDR1 is MNHNS and CDR2 is SASEGT in the germline V gene. This CDR3 spans 13 amino acids. In DNA, the CDR3 is TGTGCCCTTTATCGAACAGGGGTTTACGAGCAGCACTTC. Translation: CALYRTGVYEQHF.

CDR3 DNA sequence: TGTGCCAGCAGCTTAGAGTCGGATACGCAGTATTTT. Its translation: CASSLESDTQYF. The chain combines TRBV7-9 with TRBJ2-3; D is uncertain. The CDR3 has 12 residues. V lost 1 base and J 6 bases, leaving 5 bases between the germline ends. In germline, CDR1 is SEHNR, CDR2 FQNEAQ (reference sequence). Based on the CDR3 plus reference TRBV7-9 and TRBJ2-3, the full variable domain is DTGVSQNPRHKITKRGQNVTFRCDPISEHNRLYWYRQTLGQGPEFLTYFQNEAQLEKSRLLSDRFSAERPKGSFSTLEIQRTEQGDSAMYLCASSLESDTQYFGPGTRLTVL.

Many counts were recorded for this clonotype. J is TRBJ1-5 and V is TRBV28; TRBD1 might be the D (5 bases). V was cut by 5 bases and J by 6 bases, with 20 bases left in between. Germline assignment: CDR1 MDHEN and CDR2 SYDVKM. This CDR3 comprises 16 residues. The CDR3 spells CASSLPRDWLGQPQHF. Here the CDR3 DNA reads TGTGCCAGCAGTCTACCTAGGGACTGGCTGGGTCAGCCCCAGCATTTT.

V gene TRBV19 combines with J gene TRBJ1-1; the D gene is possibly TRBD1 (6 bases). Trimming removed 3 bases from V and 5 bases from J, with 16 bases in between. CDR1 is LNHDA, CDR2 SQIVND, per germline (reference sequence). CDR3 length: 15 amino acids. CDR3 bases: TGTGCCAGTAGTATCCGGACAGCAGGTGGAACTGAAGCTTTCTTT. It is translated as CASSIRTAGGTEAFF.

This clonotype was counted ten times or more. The chain joins TRBV6-1 to TRBJ2-6; 9 nucleotides align to TRBD2. The CDR3 extends over 16 amino acids. Germline V lookup: CDR1 MNHNS, CDR2 SASEGT. The trim removed 3 bases at V and 0 bases at J, leaving 0 bases unmatched. CDR3 residues: CASSEREGSGANVLTF. In nucleotides, the CDR3 is TGTGCCAGCAGTGAGCGGGAGGGCTCTGGGGCCAACGTCCTGACTTTC.

This clonotype appeared many times. The chain has TRBV6-5 and TRBJ2-1; TRBD2 matches 8 bases. There are 14 residues in the CDR3. CDR1 MNHEY and CDR2 SVGAGI come from the germline V gene. Trimming cost V 0 bases and J 10 bases; bases outside gene matches: 5. CDR3 sequence reads: CASSYSGRAREQFF. The CDR3 DNA reads TGTGCCAGCAGTTACTCCGGGAGGGCCAGGGAGCAGTTCTTC.

There are a few counts of this clonotype. This chain uses TRBV7-9 with TRBJ2-7, with 8 bases identical to TRBD1. Germline CDR1 reads SEHNR; CDR2 reads FQNEAQ (reference sequence). This CDR3 region has 16 residues. J was trimmed by 4 bases and V by 4 bases; bases with no gene match: 12. The CDR3 region has the DNA TGTGCCAGCAGCTGCCCCCACGGACAGGGTTATTACGAGCAGTACTTC. Protein: CASSCPHGQGYYEQYF.

The chain uses TRBV30 and TRBJ1-6; TRBD1 might be the D (5 bases). Germline-derived CDR1 and CDR2 are GTSNPN and SVGIG (reference sequence). The CDR3 covers 15 residues. The germline V and J ends were trimmed by 0 bases and 4 bases, with 10 bases remaining between them. The chain's CDR3 is CAWSVPGTYNSPLHF. CDR3 coding DNA: TGTGCCTGGAGTGTTCCGGGGACTTATAATTCACCCCTCCACTTT. Drawing the rest from reference TRBV30 and TRBJ1-6, the complete variable domain is SQTIHQWPATLVQPVGSPLSLECTVEGTSNPNLYWYRQAAGRGLQLLFYSVGIGQISSEVPQNLSASRPQDRQFILSSKKLLLSDSGFYLCAWSVPGTYNSPLHFGNGTRLTVT.

The J gene is TRBJ1-2, the V gene TRBV28; TRBD1 agrees at 9 bases. Germline CDR1 and CDR2: MDHEN and SYDVKM. Germline trimming cut 6 bases from V and 2 bases from J; bases unmatched to any gene: 10. The CDR3 runs 16 residues. The CDR3 sequence: CASRITPGQGNYGYTF. CDR3 DNA: TGTGCCAGCAGAATAACTCCGGGACAGGGAAACTATGGCTACACCTTC.

The table lists this clonotype with a few counts. The DNA for the CDR3 is TGTGCCAGCAGTTCCGAGGAGGGGTTCGAGCAGTACTTC. Its translation: CASSSEEGFEQYF. This chain links TRBV6-5 with TRBJ2-7; tentatively, D is TRBD2 (6 bases). Germline assignment: CDR1 MNHEY and CDR2 SVGAGI. CDR3 size: 13 residues. Trimming took off 4 bases at V and 6 bases at J, with 13 bases between the two ends.